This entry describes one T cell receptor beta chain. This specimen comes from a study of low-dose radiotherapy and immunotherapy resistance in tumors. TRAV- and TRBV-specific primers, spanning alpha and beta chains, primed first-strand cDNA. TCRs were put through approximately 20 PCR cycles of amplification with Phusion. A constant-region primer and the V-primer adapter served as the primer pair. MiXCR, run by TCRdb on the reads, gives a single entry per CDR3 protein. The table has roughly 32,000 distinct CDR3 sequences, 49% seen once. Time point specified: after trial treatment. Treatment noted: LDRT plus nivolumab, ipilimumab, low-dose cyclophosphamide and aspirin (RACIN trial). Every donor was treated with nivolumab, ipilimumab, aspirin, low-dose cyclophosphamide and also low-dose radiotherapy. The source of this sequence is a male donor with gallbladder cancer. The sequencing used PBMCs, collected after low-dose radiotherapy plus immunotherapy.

The CDR3 reads CSAQGHEQYF. The CDR3 nucleotides read TGCAGCGCACAGGGCCACGAGCAGTACTTC. The V call is TRBV29-1, the J call TRBJ2-7; D might be TRBD1 (6 bases). V lost 7 bases and J 5 bases, leaving 9 bases between the germline ends. Germline-derived CDR1 and CDR2 are SQVTM and ANQGSEA. The CDR3 spans 10 residues.